These 6 T cell receptor beta chains were sequenced from one sample in a study of cytomegalovirus exposure and HLA in healthy donors. Use of 60 Vbeta and 13 Jbeta primers characterized the PCR. Libraries were prepared by immunoSEQ multiplex PCR; TCRdb keeps only in-frame clonotypes and omits some of them. The repertoire holds approximately 190,000 clones, around 75% seen once, with 1.5% to 2% in the top ten. Sequencing used PBMCs. These receptor sequences come from a woman aged 30 to 39 in good health and CMV-seronegative.

In DNA, the CDR3 is TGCAGCGTTGAAGATCTAAACCGGGACAGGGGGTACAATGAGCAGTTCTTC. It specifies CSVEDLNRDRGYNEQFF. The chain is built from TRBV29-1 and TRBJ2-1; 11 bases map to TRBD1. Trimming at V came to 0 bases and at J to 4 bases, leaving 8 bases not matched to a gene. The germline V gene encodes CDR1 SQVTM and CDR2 ANQGSEA. CDR3 length: 17 amino acids.

This clone was counted between two and nine times. The V call is TRBV5-1, the J call TRBJ2-1; TRBD2 is a possible D gene (6 bases). The V end lost 0 bases, the J end lost 8 bases, and 18 bases lay between the germline ends. The CDR3 has 16 amino acids. Germline values: CDR1 SGHRS, CDR2 YFSETQ. The CDR3 DNA reads as TGCGCCAGCAGCTTGGATTCCAGCGGAGGCGGGGATGAGCAGTTCTTC. Protein product: CASSLDSSGGGDEQFF.

This clone occurred once. The V call is TRBV12-5, the J call TRBJ2-7; tentative D call: TRBD1 (6 bases). The germline V gene has CDR1 LGHNT and CDR2 FRNRAP. The CDR3 sequence is 14 residues long. V was pared by 7 bases and J by 2 bases, with 15 bases between. As DNA, the CDR3 is TGTGCTAGTGCCATAACAGGGACCCCCTACGAGCAGTACTTC. This codes for CASAITGTPYEQYF.

The chain carries TRBV7-2 and TRBJ1-2; a possible D gene is TRBD1 (5 bases). Trimming took 4 bases from V and 4 from J, leaving 13 bases between them. This CDR3 region has 14 residues. Per the germline V gene, CDR1 is SGHTA and CDR2 is FQGNSA. The CDR3 loop reads CASSSLGPGYGYTF. The CDR3 nucleotides are TGTGCCAGCAGCTCCCTGGGGCCGGGCTATGGCTACACCTTC.

V usage is TRBV9 and J usage is TRBJ1-2; TRBD1 agrees at 7 bases. Germline V CDR1 and CDR2: SGDLS, YYNGEE. The CDR3 totals 14 residues. The ends lost 3 bases at V and 6 bases at J; junction bases unmatched: 8. DNA for the CDR3: TGTGCCAGCAGCGCCCGGACAGGTCTTAATGGCTACACCTTC. Translated: CASSARTGLNGYTF.

The gene calls are TRBV27 and TRBJ2-7; D gene uncertain. The CDR3 spans 14 residues. The V gene lost 3 bases and the J gene lost 2 bases, with 11 bases spanning the gap. Germline CDR1 reads MNHEY; CDR2 reads SMNVEV (reference sequence). This CDR3 is CASSLWHSPYEQYF. As DNA, the CDR3 is TGTGCCAGCAGTTTGTGGCACAGCCCCTACGAGCAGTACTTC.